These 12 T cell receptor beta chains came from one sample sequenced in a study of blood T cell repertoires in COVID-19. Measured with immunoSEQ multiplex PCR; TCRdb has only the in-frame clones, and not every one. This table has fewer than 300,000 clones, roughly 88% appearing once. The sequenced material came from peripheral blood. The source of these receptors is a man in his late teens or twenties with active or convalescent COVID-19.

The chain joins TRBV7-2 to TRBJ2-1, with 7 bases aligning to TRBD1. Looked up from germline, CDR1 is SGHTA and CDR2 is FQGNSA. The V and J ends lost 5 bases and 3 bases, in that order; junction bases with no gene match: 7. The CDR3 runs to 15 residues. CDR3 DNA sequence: TGTGCCAGCAGCGCCCACAGGGGCGACTACAATGAGCAGTTCTTC. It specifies CASSAHRGDYNEQFF.

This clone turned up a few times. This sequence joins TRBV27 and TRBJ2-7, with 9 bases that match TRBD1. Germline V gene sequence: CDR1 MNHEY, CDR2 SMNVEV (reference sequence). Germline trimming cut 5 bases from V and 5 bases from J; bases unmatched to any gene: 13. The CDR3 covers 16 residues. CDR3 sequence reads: CASSPGWGQGTDEQYF. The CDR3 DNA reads TGTGCCAGCAGTCCTGGCTGGGGACAGGGCACCGACGAGCAGTACTTC.

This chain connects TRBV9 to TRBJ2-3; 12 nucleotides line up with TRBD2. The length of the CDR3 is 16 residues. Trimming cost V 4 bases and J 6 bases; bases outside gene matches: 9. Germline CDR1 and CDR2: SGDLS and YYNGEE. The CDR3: CASSSTSGGRGDTQYF. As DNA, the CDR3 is TGTGCCAGCAGCTCGACTAGCGGGGGACGGGGCGATACGCAGTATTTT.

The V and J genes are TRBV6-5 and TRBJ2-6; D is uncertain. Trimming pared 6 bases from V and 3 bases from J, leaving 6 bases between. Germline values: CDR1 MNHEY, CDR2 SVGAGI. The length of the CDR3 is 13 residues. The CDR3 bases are TGTGCCAGCAGGCAGAATGGGGCCAACGTCCTGACTTTC. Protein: CASRQNGANVLTF.

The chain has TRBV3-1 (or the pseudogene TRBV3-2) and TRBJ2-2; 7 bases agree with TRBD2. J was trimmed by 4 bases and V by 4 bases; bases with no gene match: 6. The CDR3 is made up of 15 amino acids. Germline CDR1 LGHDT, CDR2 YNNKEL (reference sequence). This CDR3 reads CASSRAWGGTGELFF. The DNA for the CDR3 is TGTGCCAGCAGCCGAGCCTGGGGGGGCACCGGGGAGCTGTTTTTT.

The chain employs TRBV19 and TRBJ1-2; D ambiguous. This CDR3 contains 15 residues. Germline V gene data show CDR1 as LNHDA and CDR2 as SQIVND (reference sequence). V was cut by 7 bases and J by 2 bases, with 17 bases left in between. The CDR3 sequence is CASTILGGENYGYTF. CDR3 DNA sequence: TGTGCCAGTACAATTCTAGGAGGCGAAAACTATGGCTACACCTTC.

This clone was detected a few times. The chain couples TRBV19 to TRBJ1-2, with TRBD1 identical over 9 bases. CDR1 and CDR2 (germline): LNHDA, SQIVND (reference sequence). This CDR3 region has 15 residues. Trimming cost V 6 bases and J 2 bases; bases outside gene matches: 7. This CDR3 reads CASSYRGPLNYGYTF. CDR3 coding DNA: TGTGCCAGTAGCTACAGGGGGCCCTTGAACTATGGCTACACCTTC.

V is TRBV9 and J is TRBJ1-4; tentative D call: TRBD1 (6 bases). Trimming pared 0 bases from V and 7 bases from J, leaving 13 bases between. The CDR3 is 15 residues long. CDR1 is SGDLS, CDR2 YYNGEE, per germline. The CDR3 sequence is CASSVGEGTTEKLFF. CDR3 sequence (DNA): TGTGCCAGCAGCGTAGGAGAAGGGACAACTGAAAAACTGTTTTTT.

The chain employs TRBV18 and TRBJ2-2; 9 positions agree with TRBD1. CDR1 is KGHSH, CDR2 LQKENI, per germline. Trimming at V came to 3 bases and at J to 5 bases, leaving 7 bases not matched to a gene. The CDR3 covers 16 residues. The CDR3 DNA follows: TGTGCCAGCTCACCTGCACAGGGGGCGAGAACCGGGGAGCTGTTTTTT. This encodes CASSPAQGARTGELFF.

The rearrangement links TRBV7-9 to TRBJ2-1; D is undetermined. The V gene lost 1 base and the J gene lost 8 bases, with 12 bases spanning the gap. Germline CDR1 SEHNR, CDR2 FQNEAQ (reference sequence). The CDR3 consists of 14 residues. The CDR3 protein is CASSLDNPNDEQFF. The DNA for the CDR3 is TGTGCCAGCAGCTTAGACAATCCAAACGATGAGCAGTTCTTC.

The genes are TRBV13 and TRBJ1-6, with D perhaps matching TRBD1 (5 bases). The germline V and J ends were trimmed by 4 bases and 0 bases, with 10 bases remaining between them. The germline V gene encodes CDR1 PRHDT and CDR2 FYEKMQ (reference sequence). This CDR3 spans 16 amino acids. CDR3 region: CASSSGTGSYNSPLHF. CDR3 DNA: TGTGCCAGCAGCTCAGGGACGGGCTCCTATAATTCACCCCTCCACTTT.

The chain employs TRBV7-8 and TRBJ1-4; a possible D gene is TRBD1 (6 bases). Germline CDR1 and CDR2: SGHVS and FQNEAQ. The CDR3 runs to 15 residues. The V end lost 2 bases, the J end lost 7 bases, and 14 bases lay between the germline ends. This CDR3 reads CASSLSRGAGEKLFF. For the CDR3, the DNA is TGTGCCAGCAGCTTATCGCGGGGGGCGGGTGAAAAACTGTTTTTT.